What follows describes a single T cell receptor beta chain. Original data processing: Reference gene primers were amplified, and this amplification served to estimate nucleated cell counts. The repertoire was sequenced with immunoSEQ multiplex PCR; TCRdb's copy has only in-frame clones and lacks some. V, J and clone size reflect that table, while D and trimming were determined from the DNA. The sample has 95,000 to 110,000 clones; about 87% are singletons. The record originates from a study of blood T cell repertoires in COVID-19. V dropped 3 bases and J dropped 2 bases, with 17 bases sitting between them. The CDR3 extends over 16 amino acids. Per the germline V gene, CDR1 is MNHNS and CDR2 is SASEGT.

The sequence derives from a man aged 50-60 years with acute or convalescent COVID-19. Input material: peripheral blood. The J gene is TRBJ2-7, the V gene TRBV6-1, with D hard to call. CDR3 DNA sequence: TGTGCCAGCAGTGATACCCTCCGAACAGCCACCTACGAGCAGTACTTC. Translation: CASSDTLRTATYEQYF.